The 15 T cell receptor beta chains in this list originate from one sample, sequenced in a study of technical replicates of blood from several donors. Measured with immunoSEQ multiplex PCR; TCRdb has only the in-frame clones, and not every one. Of about 73,000 clones listed, approximately 93% are singletons. Sample: T cells isolated from PBMCs. Receptors originate from a human donor in good health.

V and J are TRBV14 and TRBJ1-2, with 10 bases fitting TRBD1. Germline-derived CDR1 and CDR2 are SGHDN and FVKESK. J lost 6 bases, V lost 4 bases, and 2 bases had no gene match. The CDR3 contains 13 residues. The CDR3 sequence is CASSPGTGDGYTF. For the CDR3, the DNA is TGTGCCAGCAGCCCTGGGACAGGGGATGGCTACACCTTC.

This clone was seen only once. J is TRBJ2-3 and V is TRBV10-1; D is perhaps TRBD2 (5 bases). Per the germline V gene, CDR1 is WNHNN and CDR2 is SYGVQD (reference sequence). V was cut by 3 bases and J by 2 bases, with 9 bases left in between. This CDR3 contains 14 residues. CDR3 loop: CASSEGGPTDTQYF. The CDR3 nucleotides read TGCGCCAGCAGTGAAGGAGGCCCCACAGATACGCAGTATTTT.

This chain uses TRBV11-2 with TRBJ1-2; TRBD1 agrees at 8 bases. The germline CDR1 and CDR2 sequences are SGHAT and FQNNGV. The CDR3 spans 14 residues. Trimming removed 1 base from V and 2 bases from J; junction bases left unmatched: 0. DNA of the CDR3: TGTGCCAGCAGCTTAGGACAGGGGAACTATGGCTACACCTTC. This gives the protein CASSLGQGNYGYTF. The entire variable domain, with the rest obtained from reference TRBV11-2 and TRBJ1-2, is as follows: EAGVAQSPRYKIIEKRQSVAFWCNPISGHATLYWYQQILGQGPKLLIQFQNNGVVDDSQLPKDRFSAERLKGVDSTLKIQPAKLEDSAVYLCASSLGQGNYGYTFGSGTRLTVV.

This sequence joins TRBV6-1 and TRBJ2-7; D gene uncertain. The CDR3 runs 14 residues. With 5 bases removed from V and 8 bases from J, the gap between germline ends came to 19 bases. CDR1 and CDR2 (germline): MNHNS, SASEGT. The CDR3 DNA follows: TGTGCCAGCAGTATCCCGGGTCAAAGTACTAAGCAGTACTTC. Encoded protein: CASSIPGQSTKQYF.

The chain recombines TRBV11-2 with TRBJ2-1, with D uncertain. This CDR3 has 13 residues. Per the germline V gene, CDR1 is SGHAT and CDR2 is FQNNGV. V dropped 0 bases and J dropped 8 bases, with 8 bases sitting between them. CDR3 sequence: CASSLDRYHEQFF. For the CDR3, the DNA is TGTGCCAGCAGCTTAGACAGGTACCATGAGCAGTTCTTC.

The V call is TRBV28, the J call TRBJ1-3; D remains unclear. Germline values: CDR1 MDHEN, CDR2 SYDVKM. Trimming took 7 bases from V and 4 from J, leaving 14 bases between them. There are 14 residues in the CDR3. The CDR3 coding sequence is TGTGCCAGCACACCACCGGGATTAGGAAACACCATATATTTT. This translates into CASTPPGLGNTIYF.

The chain carries TRBV4-1 and TRBJ1-4; 11 nucleotides agree with TRBD1. J lost 2 bases, V lost 2 bases, and 7 bases had no gene match. Germline values: CDR1 MGHRA, CDR2 YSYEKL. This CDR3 has 18 amino acids. The chain's CDR3 is CASSQTPDRGPTNEKLFF. The DNA for the CDR3 is TGCGCCAGCAGCCAAACTCCGGACAGGGGGCCTACTAATGAAAAACTGTTTTTT.

The rearrangement uses TRBV7-9 and TRBJ2-1, with 8 bases identical to TRBD2. The CDR3 contains 17 residues. Germline V CDR1 and CDR2: SEHNR, FQNEAQ (reference sequence). The V gene end was trimmed by 3 bases and the J gene end by 6 bases; junction bases not matched to a gene: 13. As DNA, the CDR3 is TGTGCCAGCAGCTTTTTGGGCGGGAGGAAAATATCCAATGAGCAGTTCTTC. This encodes CASSFLGGRKISNEQFF.

The J gene is TRBJ2-1, the V gene TRBV7-3; D may be TRBD1 (5 bases). The CDR3 is 13 amino acids. CDR1 and CDR2 (germline): SGHTA, FQGTGA. Trimming stripped 5 bases from V and 9 bases from J, with 14 bases between. The CDR3 DNA reads as TGTGCCAGCAGCCGAGACAGACCCTTTGAGCAGTTCTTC. It translates to CASSRDRPFEQFF.

The chain carries TRBV5-4 and TRBJ2-5, with a weak D call TRBD2 (5 bases). Trimming stripped 6 bases from V and 2 bases from J, with 17 bases between. This CDR3 spans 15 amino acids. The germline gives CDR1 SGHNT, CDR2 YYREEE (reference sequence). This CDR3 reads CASTSGKSGQETQYF. The DNA for the CDR3 is TGTGCCAGCACCTCTGGGAAAAGCGGACAAGAGACCCAGTACTTC. Based on the CDR3 plus reference TRBV5-4 and TRBJ2-5, the full variable domain is ETGVTQSPTHLIKTRGQQVTLRCSSQSGHNTVSWYQQALGQGPQFIFQYYREEENGRGNFPPRFSGLQFPNYSSELNVNALELDDSALYLCASTSGKSGQETQYFGPGTRLLVL.

The chain carries TRBV5-1 and TRBJ2-2; tentatively, D is TRBD1 (6 bases). Trimming left V 4 bases short and J 2 bases short, with 18 bases between. This CDR3 spans 17 amino acids. Germline assignment: CDR1 SGHRS and CDR2 YFSETQ. Written as DNA, the CDR3 is TGCGCCAGCAGCCCTTCCCCGGGACATCAAAACACCGGGGAGCTGTTTTTT. This gives the protein CASSPSPGHQNTGELFF.

This chain connects TRBV7-9 to TRBJ2-1; D unresolved. Germline CDR1 SEHNR, CDR2 FQNEAQ (reference sequence). With 8 bases removed from V and 6 bases from J, the gap between germline ends came to 5 bases. The CDR3 sequence is 10 residues long. The CDR3 loop reads CASGSNEQFF. The CDR3 coding sequence is TGTGCCAGCGGCAGCAATGAGCAGTTCTTC.

This clone has only one observation. The chain has TRBV28 and TRBJ2-6, with D unclear. In germline, CDR1 is MDHEN, CDR2 SYDVKM. V gave up 3 bases and J gave up 1 base, with 7 bases separating them. This CDR3 spans 15 amino acids. The CDR3 loop reads CASSFRTSGANVLTF. The CDR3, as DNA: TGTGCCAGCAGTTTTCGAACATCTGGGGCCAACGTCCTGACTTTC. Complete variable domain (other parts from reference TRBV28 and TRBJ2-6): DVKVTQSSRYLVKRTGEKVFLECVQDMDHENMFWYRQDPGLGLRLIYFSYDVKMKEKGDIPEGYSVSREKKERFSLILESASTNQTSMYLCASSFRTSGANVLTFGAGSRLTVL.

This chain uses TRBV6-1 with TRBJ1-4, with TRBD1 matching over 7 bases. The J segment lost 6 bases and the V segment lost 1 base, leaving 2 bases of the junction unmatched. The length of the CDR3 is 14 residues. Looked up from germline, CDR1 is MNHNS and CDR2 is SASEGT. CDR3 DNA sequence: TGTGCCAGCAGTGAAGGGACAGGTCATGAAAAACTGTTTTTT. This codes for CASSEGTGHEKLFF.

This clone has a single count. The CDR3 loop is CASSPVGRGGDYEQYF. In nucleotides, the CDR3 is TGTGCCAGCAGCCCAGTAGGGAGGGGGGGAGACTACGAGCAGTACTTC. The chain recombines TRBV7-6 with TRBJ2-7, with a weak D call TRBD2 (7 bases). Germline CDR1 SGHVS, CDR2 FNYEAQ. The CDR3 is made up of 16 amino acids. V was pared by 5 bases and J by 3 bases, with 20 bases between.